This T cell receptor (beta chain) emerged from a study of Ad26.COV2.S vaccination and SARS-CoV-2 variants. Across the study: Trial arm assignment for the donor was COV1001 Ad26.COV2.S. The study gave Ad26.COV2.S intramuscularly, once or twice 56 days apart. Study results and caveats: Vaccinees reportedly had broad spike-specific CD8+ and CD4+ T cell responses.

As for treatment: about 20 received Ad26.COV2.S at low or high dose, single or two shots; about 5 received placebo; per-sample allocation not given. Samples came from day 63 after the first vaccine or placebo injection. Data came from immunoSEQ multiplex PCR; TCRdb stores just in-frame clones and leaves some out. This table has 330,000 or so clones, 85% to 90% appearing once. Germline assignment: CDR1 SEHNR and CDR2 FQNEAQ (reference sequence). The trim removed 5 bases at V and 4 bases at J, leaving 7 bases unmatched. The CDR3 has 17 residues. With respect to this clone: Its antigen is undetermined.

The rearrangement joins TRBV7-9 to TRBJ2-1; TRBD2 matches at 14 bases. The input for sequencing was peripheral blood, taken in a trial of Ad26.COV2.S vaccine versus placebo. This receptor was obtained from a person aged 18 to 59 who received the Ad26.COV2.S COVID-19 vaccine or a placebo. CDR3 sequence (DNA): TGTGCCAGCAGCACGGGACTAGCGGGAGAGGGTTACAATGAGCAGTTCTTC. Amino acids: CASSTGLAGEGYNEQFF.